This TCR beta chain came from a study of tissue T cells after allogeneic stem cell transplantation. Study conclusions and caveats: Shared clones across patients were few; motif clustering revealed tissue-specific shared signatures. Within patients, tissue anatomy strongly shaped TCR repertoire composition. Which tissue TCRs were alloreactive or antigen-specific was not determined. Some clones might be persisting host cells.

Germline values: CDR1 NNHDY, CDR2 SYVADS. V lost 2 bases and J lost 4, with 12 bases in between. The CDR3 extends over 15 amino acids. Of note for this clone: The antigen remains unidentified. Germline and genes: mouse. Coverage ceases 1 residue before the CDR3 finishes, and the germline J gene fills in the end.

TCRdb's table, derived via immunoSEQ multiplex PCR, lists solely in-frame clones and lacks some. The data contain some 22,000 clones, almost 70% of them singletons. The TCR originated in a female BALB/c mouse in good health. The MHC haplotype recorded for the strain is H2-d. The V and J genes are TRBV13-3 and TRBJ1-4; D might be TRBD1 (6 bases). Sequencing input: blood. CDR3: CASSEGGHRNERLFF. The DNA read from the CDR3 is TGTGCCAGCAGTGAGGGGGGACACCGCAACGAAAGATTATTT.